These 17 T cell receptor beta chains originate from one sample sequenced in a study of blood T cell repertoires in COVID-19. Profiling relied on immunoSEQ multiplex PCR, and the TCRdb table lists in-frame clones only, not all of them. In the table there are under 200,000 clones, around 83% of which are singletons. The specimen was peripheral blood. The receptors here all came from a human donor in a cohort sampled during active COVID-19.

The chain joins TRBV9 to TRBJ1-6, with D hard to call. Germline CDR1 is SGDLS and CDR2 is YYNGEE. The CDR3 is 14 residues long. With 4 bases removed from V and 6 bases from J, the gap between germline ends came to 11 bases. In DNA form, the CDR3 reads TGTGCCAGCAGCCTTTCGGGGTCTAATTCACCCCTCCACTTT. Its protein is CASSLSGSNSPLHF.

The chain employs TRBV6-5 and TRBJ2-7; 10 bases are shared with TRBD1. Germline CDR1 and CDR2: MNHEY and SVGAGI. The CDR3 contains 15 residues. V gave up 2 bases and J gave up 7 bases; unmatched junction bases: 8. The CDR3: CASSYKRQGAGEQYF. The CDR3 coding sequence is TGTGCCAGCAGTTACAAAAGACAGGGGGCGGGGGAGCAGTACTTC.

The J gene is TRBJ2-7, the V gene TRBV5-6; 10 bases are shared with TRBD2. Germline V CDR1 and CDR2: SGHDT, YYEEEE. This CDR3 comprises 15 residues. The V segment lost 4 bases and the J segment 2 bases; nucleotides outside the gene matches: 6. The CDR3 loop reads CASSAGTSDPYEQYF. The CDR3 DNA reads as TGTGCCAGCAGCGCCGGGACTAGCGACCCCTACGAGCAGTACTTC.

CDR3 amino acids: CASMAVESSYEQYF. The CDR3 bases are TGCGCCAGCATGGCGGTAGAGAGCTCCTACGAGCAGTACTTC. This sequence joins TRBV5-1 and TRBJ2-7; D unclear. V was shortened by 6 bases and J by 0 bases, with 13 bases between the two germline ends. This CDR3 region has 14 residues. The V gene's germline CDR1 is SGHRS and CDR2 YFSETQ.

This clone was observed a few times. The chain employs TRBV2 and TRBJ1-3; 7 bases line up with TRBD1. J was trimmed by 0 bases and V by 5 bases; bases with no gene match: 7. The CDR3 has 16 residues. Germline CDR1 is SNHLY and CDR2 is FYNNEI. CDR3 protein: CASSPETGRSGNTIYF. As DNA, the CDR3 is TGTGCCAGCAGTCCGGAGACAGGGCGCTCTGGAAACACCATATATTTT. Full variable domain (outside the CDR3, taken from reference TRBV2 and TRBJ1-3): EPEVTQTPSHQVTQMGQEVILRCVPISNHLYFYWYRQILGQKVEFLVSFYNNEISEKSEIFDDQFSVERPDGSNFTLKIRSTKLEDSAMYFCASSPETGRSGNTIYFGEGSWLTVV.

This chain links TRBV4-1 with TRBJ2-5; 10 bases are shared with TRBD2. The CDR3 covers 17 residues. Germline-derived CDR1 and CDR2 are MGHRA and YSYEKL. With V trimmed by 0 bases and J by 5 bases, 9 bases remained unmatched. As DNA, the CDR3 is TGCGCCAGCAGCCAAGAAGTGCAGGCTAGCGGGGGCGAGACCCAGTACTTC. This sequence encodes CASSQEVQASGGETQYF.

The sample holds a few counts of this clone. V usage is TRBV6-7 and J usage is TRBJ2-7; a weak D match, TRBD1 (5 bases). TRBV6-7 is designated an ORF whose function remains uncertain. Between the trimmed V and J ends, which lost 1 base and 2 bases, there was a span of 24 bases. The CDR3 runs 19 residues. Written as DNA, the CDR3 is TGTGCCAGCAGTTACTGCGGTCCCTCAGGGCCCGGGCAGCCCTACGAGCAGTACTTC. Protein: CASSYCGPSGPGQPYEQYF.

V is TRBV6-2 or TRBV6-3 and J is TRBJ2-7; TRBD1 matches 8 bases. Germline-derived CDR1 and CDR2 are MNHEY and SVGEGT. V was clipped by 0 bases and J by 2 bases; unmatched bases: 3. This CDR3 is built from 15 residues. The CDR3 sequence is CASSYSGTGPYEQYF. As DNA, the CDR3 is TGTGCCAGCAGTTACTCCGGGACAGGACCCTACGAGCAGTACTTC.

V usage is TRBV4-2 and J usage is TRBJ2-3, with D perhaps TRBD2 (6 bases). V was cut by 4 bases and J by 2 bases, with 13 bases left in between. This CDR3 region has 15 residues. CDR1 is LGHNA and CDR2 is YNFKEQ in the germline V gene. This CDR3 reads CASSLGLPTTDTQYF. CDR3 bases: TGTGCCAGCAGCCTGGGACTTCCAACCACAGATACGCAGTATTTT.

This chain joins TRBV9 and TRBJ2-1; TRBD2 agrees at 11 bases. Germline assignment: CDR1 SGDLS and CDR2 YYNGEE. The CDR3 spans 16 residues. V dropped 0 bases and J dropped 8; count of bases not matched to a gene: 7. DNA for the CDR3: TGTGCCAGCAGCGTAGAACTAGCGGGAGTTTGGGATGAGCAGTTCTTC. This sequence encodes CASSVELAGVWDEQFF.

V gene TRBV7-2 combines with J gene TRBJ1-2; the match to TRBD1 covers 10 bases. This CDR3 is 17 amino acids long. Germline values: CDR1 SGHTA, CDR2 FQGNSA. Unmatched junction bases numbered 7, after V lost 3 bases and J lost 0 bases. This CDR3 is CASSFAAGTGANYGYTF. In DNA, the CDR3 is TGTGCCAGCAGCTTCGCAGCCGGGACAGGGGCTAACTATGGCTACACCTTC. Looking up the rest from reference TRBV7-2 and TRBJ1-2 gives the full variable domain: GAGVSQSPSNKVTEKGKDVELRCDPISGHTALYWYRQSLGQGLEFLIYFQGNSAPDKSGLPSDRFSAERTGGSVSTLTIQRTQQEDSAVYLCASSFAAGTGANYGYTFGSGTRLTVV.

This clone was observed a handful of times. This rearrangement joins TRBV5-1 to TRBJ1-1, with D tentatively TRBD1 (5 bases). CDR1 SGHRS and CDR2 YFSETQ come from the germline V gene. CDR3 length: 13 residues. Deletions cut 0 bases from V and 4 bases from J, with 7 bases between. CDR3 sequence (DNA): TGCGCCAGCAGCTTGGAACAGGCCACTGAAGCTTTCTTT. Its translation is CASSLEQATEAFF.

V usage is TRBV19 and J usage is TRBJ2-1; the match to TRBD1 covers 7 bases. Germline V lookup: CDR1 LNHDA, CDR2 SQIVND (reference sequence). Germline trimming cut 5 bases from V and 4 bases from J; bases unmatched to any gene: 11. This CDR3 contains 16 residues. In DNA form, the CDR3 reads TGTGCCAGTAGTGTCGCCGGGACAGCACTTTACAATGAGCAGTTCTTC. It is translated as CASSVAGTALYNEQFF.

This chain connects TRBV5-4 to TRBJ1-2; 8 nucleotides align to TRBD1. Germline V gives CDR1 SGHNT, CDR2 YYREEE (reference sequence). The CDR3 runs to 16 residues. V lost 4 bases to trimming and J lost 4 bases; unmatched junction nucleotides: 12. CDR3 DNA: TGTGCCAGCAGCCCACTATATCAGGGGGCGCGCTATGGCTACACCTTC. Its translation: CASSPLYQGARYGYTF.

This chain joins TRBV2 and TRBJ2-5, with TRBD1 matching 7 bases. J lost 1 base, V lost 3 bases, and 5 bases had no gene match. CDR3 size: 15 residues. Germline CDR1 is SNHLY and CDR2 is FYNNEI. The CDR3 here is CASSEGTEIQETQYF. CDR3 sequence (DNA): TGTGCCAGCAGTGAGGGGACAGAGATCCAAGAGACCCAGTACTTC.

The chain carries TRBV4-1 and TRBJ1-4; TRBD1 aligns across 7 bases. Germline V gene data show CDR1 as MGHRA and CDR2 as YSYEKL. The CDR3 runs to 17 residues. J lost 7 bases, V lost 0 bases, and 11 bases had no gene match. CDR3 sequence reads: CASSQEERGGPREKLFF. CDR3 bases: TGCGCCAGCAGCCAAGAGGAGAGAGGGGGCCCTCGTGAAAAACTGTTTTTT.

In its sample, this clone was seen once. This rearrangement joins TRBV5-4 to TRBJ2-1; 9 bases fit TRBD2. The germline gives CDR1 SGHNT, CDR2 YYREEE (reference sequence). Trimming took 0 bases from V and 5 from J; bases not matched to a gene: 0. The CDR3 consists of 14 residues. CDR3 loop: CASSLGTSDNEQFF. The DNA for the CDR3 is TGTGCCAGCAGCTTGGGGACTAGCGACAATGAGCAGTTCTTC.